The entry below gives a single T cell receptor beta chain sequence along with its context. Its target is unknown. These data belong to a study of siplizumab effects on memory and regulatory T cells. J gave up 0 bases and V 5 bases, and 7 bases lay outside the gene matches. The CDR3 is 15 residues long. Germline values: CDR1 SGHAT, CDR2 FQNNGV. Broader study findings: Mappable alloreactive CD4+ clones averaged around 69% Treg-derived with siplizumab versus less than 30% in controls. Assignment of a naive or memory phenotype failed for roughly 75-97% of the proliferating CD4+ or CD8+ clones.

Roughly 92,000 TCR templates per sample were assayed. TCRdb's table, derived via immunoSEQ multiplex PCR, lists solely in-frame clones and lacks some. The repertoire holds roughly 92,000 clones, around 94% seen once, with about 1.2% in the top ten. The sample taken for sequencing was non-Treg CD4+ T cells sorted from blood. The sequence derives from a human donor in good health. The chain is built from TRBV11-2 and TRBJ2-7, with 7 bases matching TRBD2. The chain's CDR3 is CASSRFGGGSYEQYF. In DNA form, the CDR3 reads TGTGCCAGCAGCCGTTTCGGCGGGGGCTCCTACGAGCAGTACTTC.